These 12 T cell receptor beta chains were all obtained from the same sample, sequenced in a study of CD8 T cells in ankylosing spondylitis. TCRdb independently ran MiXCR on the 5' RACE reads; one entry per CDR3 protein. The sample records under 200,000 distinct CDR3 sequences, around 13% being singletons. Sequencing used blood, either unsorted or a sorted T cell fraction (not recorded which). These receptors came from a female donor with ankylosing spondylitis or in good health (not recorded which).

There are a few counts of this clonotype. The chain employs TRBV12-3 or TRBV12-4 and TRBJ2-1; 12 nucleotides align to TRBD2. This CDR3 has 15 amino acids. V lost 3 bases and J lost 8; bases outside the gene matches: 5. CDR3 DNA: TGTGCCAGCAGTTTTTCGACTAGCGGGAGTGATGAGCAGTTCTTC. Translation gives CASSFSTSGSDEQFF.

This clonotype was seen at least ten times. The J gene is TRBJ1-1, the V gene TRBV29-1; a possible D gene is TRBD1 (6 bases). Germline CDR1 reads SQVTM; CDR2 reads ANQGSEA. The germline V and J ends were trimmed by 7 bases and 0 bases, with 18 bases remaining between them. This CDR3 has 15 residues. The CDR3 sequence is CSAGVGGMMNTEAFF. CDR3 bases: TGCAGCGCCGGTGTGGGGGGCATGATGAACACTGAAGCTTTCTTT. Based on the CDR3 plus reference TRBV29-1 and TRBJ1-1, the full variable domain is SAVISQKPSRDICQRGTSLTIQCQVDSQVTMMFWYRQQPGQSLTLIATANQGSEATYESGFVIDKFPISRPNLTFSTLTVSNMSPEDSSIYLCSAGVGGMMNTEAFFGQGTRLTVV.

This clonotype was observed at least ten times. The chain recombines TRBV10-3 with TRBJ2-7; possibly TRBD2 for D (6 bases). There are 12 residues in the CDR3. Germline-derived CDR1 and CDR2 are ENHRY and SYGVKD. Trimming pared 4 bases from V and 2 bases from J, leaving 6 bases between. In nucleotides, the CDR3 is TGTGCCATCAGTGGGACTACCTACGAGCAGTACTTC. Translated: CAISGTTYEQYF.

A word on this clonotype: One junction end does not reproduce the germline sequence, and a read error may be involved. The V call is TRBV7-2, the J call TRBJ2-2; 8 bases align to TRBD1. Germline lookup yields CDR1 SGHTA and CDR2 FQGNSA. The length of the CDR3 is 15 residues. CDR3 sequence reads: CASSLSQGATGGLFF. In DNA form, the CDR3 reads TGTGCCAGCAGCTTATCCCAGGGGGCAACCGGGGGGCTGTTTTTT.

The sample holds many counts of this clonotype. The chain is built from TRBV21-1 and TRBJ2-7; the table gives TRBD1 as D, unverified against the DNA. TRBV21-1 is a pseudogene. CDR3 size: 14 residues. In nucleotides, the CDR3 is TGTGCCAGCAGGCTAGCAGGGACAGACTACGAGCAGTACTTC. It yields the protein CASRLAGTDYEQYF.

This clonotype was seen a handful of times. The chain recombines TRBV6-2 or TRBV6-3 with TRBJ2-7, with no clear D. The CDR3 has 15 amino acids. V lost 6 bases and J lost 5, with 20 bases in between. The germline V gene encodes CDR1 MNHEY and CDR2 SVGEGT. The DNA of the CDR3 is TGTGCCAGCAGACCTCAATGGGAAACAGAGAACGAGCAGTACTTC. This sequence encodes CASRPQWETENEQYF.

This clonotype was seen only a few times. J is TRBJ2-7 and V is TRBV7-9, with D maybe TRBD2 (5 bases). CDR3 length: 15 residues. The germline V and J ends were trimmed by 1 base and 2 bases, with 12 bases remaining between them. The germline V gene encodes CDR1 SEHNR and CDR2 FQNEAQ (reference sequence). The CDR3, as DNA: TGTGCCAGCAGCTTAGAGGCGCTAGCAGCCTACGAGCAGTACTTC. Its translation: CASSLEALAAYEQYF.

At least ten counts were recorded for this clonotype. The CDR3 protein is CASSTRQGPTEAFF. The DNA for the CDR3 is TGCGCCAGCAGCACCCGACAGGGTCCCACTGAAGCTTTCTTT. The chain has TRBV5-1 and TRBJ1-1; 7 bases line up with TRBD1. This CDR3 comprises 14 residues. Trimming removed 4 bases from V and 4 bases from J; junction bases left unmatched: 7. CDR1 and CDR2 (germline): SGHRS, YFSETQ.

This clonotype was seen repeatedly, ten times or more. CDR3 amino acids: CASSFGTAYEQYF. The CDR3 bases are TGTGCCAGCAGCTTCGGCACTGCCTACGAGCAGTACTTC. This chain joins TRBV7-9 and TRBJ2-7; D gene ambiguous. In germline, CDR1 is SEHNR, CDR2 FQNEAQ (reference sequence). This CDR3 is built from 13 residues. With 3 bases removed from V and 2 bases from J, the gap between germline ends came to 8 bases. Full variable domain (missing parts from reference TRBV7-9 and TRBJ2-7): DTGVSQNPRHKITKRGQNVTFRCDPISEHNRLYWYRQTLGQGPEFLTYFQNEAQLEKSRLLSDRFSAERPKGSFSTLEIQRTEQGDSAMYLCASSFGTAYEQYFGPGTRLTVT.

Points on this clonotype: This may be a read error: a much more frequent sequence differs by one nucleotide. The chain has TRBV30 and TRBJ2-3; the D gene is possibly TRBD2 (5 bases). The CDR3 covers 14 residues. Germline V lookup: CDR1 GTSNPN, CDR2 SVGIG (reference sequence). For the CDR3, the DNA is TGTCCCTGGAGCCCCCGGGGTTATCAAGATACGCAGTATTTT. Translating gives CPWSPRGYQDTQYF.

This clonotype was counted ten times or more. The rearrangement uses TRBV5-1 and TRBJ2-2, with TRBD1 matching over 8 bases. J was trimmed by 7 bases and V by 5 bases; bases with no gene match: 7. This CDR3 is built from 14 residues. Germline lookup yields CDR1 SGHRS and CDR2 YFSETQ. This CDR3 reads CASSMTGVSGELFF. The CDR3, as DNA: TGCGCCAGCAGTATGACAGGGGTGAGCGGGGAGCTGTTTTTT.

The table lists this clonotype with many counts. The V and J genes are TRBV28 and TRBJ2-5; 8 bases match TRBD1. This CDR3 comprises 16 residues. Germline V gene data show CDR1 as MDHEN and CDR2 as SYDVKM. V shed 2 bases and J 5 bases; nucleotides not matched to a gene: 10. CDR3 region: CASSLAAATGDETQYF. The CDR3 nucleotides read TGTGCCAGCAGTTTAGCGGCTGCGACAGGGGATGAGACCCAGTACTTC.